This TCR beta chain emerged from a study of early T cells in non-severe SARS-CoV-2 infection. As for the study in general: Unsorted whole-blood RNA was sequenced in bulk, leaving chains unpaired.

This CDR3 spans 19 amino acids. Germline V lookup: CDR1 LGHNA, CDR2 YNFKEQ. V was pared by 0 bases and J by 0 bases, with 9 bases of the junction left unmatched. Individual cDNA molecules were tagged with unique molecular identifiers. TCRdb processed the 5' RACE reads anew with MiXCR; each CDR3 protein has one entry. The repertoire holds about 18,000 distinct CDR3 sequences, with 4.5% to 6.5% as singletons. Within the sample, this clonotype is medium-sized. The antigen is unknown. Points from the study as a whole: Missing private and CD4 specificities, VDJdb matching favored anti-spike CD8 responses.

Material: whole blood. This TCR was recovered from an adult who was a healthcare worker with PCR-confirmed SARS-CoV-2 infection or an uninfected control (not recorded which). The J gene is TRBJ2-7, the V gene TRBV4-2; 12 positions match TRBD2. Here the CDR3 DNA reads TGTGCCAGCAGCCAAGATCCATCTAGCGGGAGGGTTAGCTCCTACGAGCAGTACTTC. This sequence encodes CASSQDPSSGRVSSYEQYF.